The T cell receptor beta chain described here comes from a study of cytomegalovirus exposure and HLA in healthy donors. Primers: 60 Vbeta forward and 13 Jbeta reverse. Generated by immunoSEQ multiplex PCR, the TCRdb table keeps only in-frame clones and is missing some. The sample records around 100,000 clones, 79% being singletons. CDR1 and CDR2 (germline): MNHEY, SMNVEV (reference sequence). The V gene end was trimmed by 8 bases and the J gene end by 7 bases; junction bases not matched to a gene: 14. CDR3 length: 15 residues. Material: PBMCs. This sequence joins TRBV27 and TRBJ1-2; 9 bases map to TRBD1. The receptor's source is a middle-aged man in good health and CMV-seropositive. CDR3 DNA sequence: TGTGCCAGCCCTCTACCGGGACAGGGAAGATCTGGCTACACCTTC. Translation gives CASPLPGQGRSGYTF.